The T cell receptor beta chain under discussion was sequenced for a study of shared clonotypes between healthy human individuals. General study points: Several donors shared approximately 5% of their naive CD4 clonotypes.

Data came from immunoSEQ multiplex PCR; TCRdb stores just in-frame clones and leaves some out. There are about 330,000 clones in the sample; roughly 84% occur only once, and roughly 17% lies in the top ten. V lost 6 bases and J lost 3, with 9 bases in between. The CDR3 has 12 residues. Germline CDR1 is MNHNS and CDR2 is SASEGT. Points on this clone: Its antigen is unknown.

The sequencing input was memory CD8+ T cells sorted from blood. Indicated subset: CD45RO+ cells pooled with CCR7-negative TemRA cells. The source is a man younger than 35 in good health. This rearrangement joins TRBV6-1 to TRBJ2-7; D unclear. The CDR3 DNA follows: TGTGCCAGCAGCCTCTCTGGCTACGAGCAGTACTTC. Translating gives CASSLSGYEQYF.